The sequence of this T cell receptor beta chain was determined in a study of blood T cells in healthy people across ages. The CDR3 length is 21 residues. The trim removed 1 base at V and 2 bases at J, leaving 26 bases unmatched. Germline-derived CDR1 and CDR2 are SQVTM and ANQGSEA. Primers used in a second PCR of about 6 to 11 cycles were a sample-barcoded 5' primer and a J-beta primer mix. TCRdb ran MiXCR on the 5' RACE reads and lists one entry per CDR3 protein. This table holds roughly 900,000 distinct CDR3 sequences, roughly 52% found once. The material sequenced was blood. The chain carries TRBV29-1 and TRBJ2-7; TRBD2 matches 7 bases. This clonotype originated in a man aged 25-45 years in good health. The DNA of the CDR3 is TGCAGCGTTGAAGTAACTCTGGGGGGGGGATCCCTTGGACAAACCGCCTACGAGCAGTACTTC. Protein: CSVEVTLGGGSLGQTAYEQYF.